These 17 T cell receptor beta chains originate from one sample sequenced in a study of Graves' ophthalmopathy and Graves' hyperthyroidism (dated by TCRdb to between 2018 and 2020). The listed sequencing device is Illumina HiSeq 2000. TCR beta CDR3 regions were amplified from RNA transcripts for repertoire sequencing. The first round was an RT-PCR using HTBI primers with the Qiagen OneStep RT-PCR kit, and this first round was followed by a second-round multiplex PCR, then size selection and purification. TCRdb redid the processing of the public reads, applying fastp at Q25 and MiXCR, and retained in-frame beta chains. Each CDR3 protein gets just one entry, which takes the most common genes and DNA from the rows behind it. The sample has approximately 700,000 distinct CDR3 sequences on record, roughly 41% of them singletons. Over 2.5% of the sample rests with the top ten. Input material: peripheral blood. These receptors originate from an adult man with Graves' ophthalmopathy.

The CDR3 sequence: CASSQVGRHNTEAFF. CDR3 nucleotides: TGTGCCAGCAGCCAAGTGGGAAGGCATAACACTGAAGCTTTCTTT. V is TRBV3-1 and J is TRBJ1-1; D gene unclear. CDR1 and CDR2 (germline): LGHDT, YNNKEL (reference sequence). The V end was cut by 1 base, the J end by 2 bases, with 11 bases between. This CDR3 has 15 residues.

This clonotype has a single count. One base away lies a much larger clone, so this may be a sequencing read error. The chain combines TRBV10-3 with TRBJ1-2; D is unclear. This CDR3 is built from 14 residues. The germline V gene encodes CDR1 ENHRY and CDR2 SYGVKD. CDR3 nucleotide sequence: TGTGCCAGCAGTGGGAGGGCACGGCTAGGTGGCTACACCTTC. The encoded protein is CASSGRARLGGYTF.

Ten or more counts support this clonotype. The chain combines TRBV20-1 with TRBJ2-6; D is unclear. The CDR3 runs 16 residues. Germline loops: CDR1 DFQATT, CDR2 SNEGSKA (reference sequence). V lost 5 bases and J 2 bases, leaving 16 bases between the germline ends. CDR3 in DNA: TGCAGTGCTTCCCTCCCCGTCGTAGCTGGGGCCAACGTCCTGACTTTC. Its translation: CSASLPVVAGANVLTF.

This clonotype was recorded only once. The chain has TRBV25-1 and TRBJ1-2; D unclear. CDR3 size: 16 residues. Germline V gene lookup returns CDR1 MGHDK and CDR2 SYGVNS. The V end was cut by 6 bases, the J end by 4 bases, with 21 bases between. The CDR3 region is CASSDTDSRVSYGYTF. In DNA, the CDR3 is TGTGCCAGCAGCGATACGGACTCTAGAGTTAGCTATGGCTACACCTTC.

The V call is TRBV20-1, the J call TRBJ2-6; 11 nucleotides match TRBD2. Germline V gene lookup returns CDR1 DFQATT and CDR2 SNEGSKA (reference sequence). The CDR3 has 17 amino acids. J was trimmed by 4 bases and V by 4 bases; bases with no gene match: 9. The CDR3 here is CSANLAGGNTGANVLTF. As DNA, the CDR3 is TGCAGTGCTAACTTAGCGGGAGGGAACACCGGGGCCAACGTCCTGACTTTC.

This clonotype was seen at least ten times. The chain uses TRBV29-1 and TRBJ2-7, with unresolved D. The ends were cut back, 1 base at V and 0 bases at J, with 7 bases in the middle. Germline CDR1 reads SQVTM; CDR2 reads ANQGSEA. The CDR3 runs 13 residues. The DNA for the CDR3 is TGCAGCGTTGAAGTAGGAGACTCCTACGAGCAGTACTTC. Translating it yields CSVEVGDSYEQYF.

The V and J genes are TRBV10-3 and TRBJ1-3, with no clear D. Trimming shortened V by 0 bases and J by 8 bases, and 17 bases separated the two germline ends. This CDR3 region has 16 residues. CDR1 is ENHRY, CDR2 SYGVKD, per germline. CDR3 bases: TGTGCCATCAGTGAGTCTTCGGCGTACTATGGCTACACCATATATTTT. Amino acid sequence: CAISESSAYYGYTIYF.

Details on this clonotype: Since a much larger clone is just one base distant, this may be a read error. CDR3 nucleotide sequence: TGCAGCGTTGAAGGGGGGGGGGACAGGCACATCTCCTACGAGCAGTACTTC. It specifies CSVEGGGDRHISYEQYF. The chain couples TRBV29-1 to TRBJ2-7, with D perhaps matching TRBD1 (8 bases). Per the germline V gene, CDR1 is SQVTM and CDR2 is ANQGSEA. There are 17 residues in the CDR3. Trimming took off 1 base at V and 0 bases at J, with 19 bases between the two ends.

This clonotype turned up a few times. The chain employs TRBV20-1 and TRBJ2-7; D perhaps matches TRBD2 (5 bases). The V end was cut by 8 bases, the J end by 1 base, with 24 bases between. This CDR3 has 16 residues. The V gene's germline CDR1 is DFQATT and CDR2 SNEGSKA (reference sequence). The CDR3 nucleotides are TGCAGTAACCTAGTAGTCCGTGTTCGGGGTTCCTACGAGCAGTACTTC. Its protein is CSNLVVRVRGSYEQYF.

This clonotype showed up many times. The rearrangement joins TRBV19 to TRBJ1-6; 9 nucleotides align to TRBD1. Per the germline V gene, CDR1 is LNHDA and CDR2 is SQIVND (reference sequence). After removal of 10 bases from V and 8 bases from J, the junction contained 6 bases not matched to a gene. This CDR3 is built from 13 residues. CDR3 in amino acids: CATGDRADSPLHF. The CDR3, as DNA: TGTGCCACCGGGGACAGGGCAGATTCACCCCTCCACTTT.

About this clonotype: At one end the junction does not follow the germline gene, possibly because of a read error. This chain links TRBV2 with TRBJ2-6; 8 bases map to TRBD1. The CDR3 runs 15 residues. Germline CDR1 SNHLY, CDR2 FYNNEI. The CDR3: CASSEWQGAGNTEAF. Written as DNA, the CDR3 is TGTGCCAGCAGTGAGTGGCAGGGGGCAGGGAACACTGAAGCTTTC.

This clonotype has more than one count but fewer than ten. The chain employs TRBV14 and TRBJ2-7; D possibly matches TRBD1 or TRBD2 (6 bases each). Germline V gives CDR1 SGHDN, CDR2 FVKESK. The CDR3 is 15 residues long. Deletions cut 4 bases from V and 4 bases from J, with 17 bases between. In nucleotides, the CDR3 is TGTGCCAGCAGCCCCAGGGGCGGGAATGGGTACGAGCAGTACTTC. It is translated as CASSPRGGNGYEQYF. Full variable domain (missing parts from reference TRBV14 and TRBJ2-7): EAGVTQFPSHSVIEKGQTVTLRCDPISGHDNLYWYRRVMGKEIKFLLHFVKESKQDESGMPNNRFLAERTGGTYSTLKVQPAELEDSGVYFCASSPRGGNGYEQYFGPGTRLTVT.

This clonotype was observed at least ten times. The gene calls are TRBV6-5 and TRBJ1-6; perhaps TRBD1 as D (6 bases). The germline V and J ends were trimmed by 2 bases and 11 bases, with 16 bases remaining between them. Germline loops: CDR1 MNHEY, CDR2 SVGAGI. The CDR3 is 15 amino acids. The CDR3 DNA reads TGTGCCAGCAGTTACGGAGGGGACAATGAACCACCCCTCCACTTT. Its protein is CASSYGGDNEPPLHF.

This clonotype has at least ten counts. V gene TRBV7-2 combines with J gene TRBJ1-1; perhaps TRBD1 as D (5 bases). V lost 5 bases and J lost 8, with 15 bases in between. The germline gives CDR1 SGHTA, CDR2 FQGNSA. CDR3 length equals 13 residues. CDR3 sequence (DNA): TGTGCCAGCAGCCCCCTAACCAGGGTGGAAGCTTTCTTT. It translates to CASSPLTRVEAFF.

This clonotype was recorded many times. This chain links TRBV9 with TRBJ1-2; D call uncertain. V lost 4 bases, J lost 5 bases, and 18 bases lay in between. Germline V lookup: CDR1 SGDLS, CDR2 YYNGEE. The length of the CDR3 is 15 residues. The CDR3 sequence is CASSSRGRSTYGYTF. CDR3 nucleotides: TGTGCCAGCAGCAGTAGAGGCAGATCGACATATGGCTACACCTTC.

The gene calls are TRBV2 and TRBJ2-5; 16 bases fit TRBD2. Losses at the gene ends were 5 bases for V and 2 bases for J; bases not matched to a gene: 5. This CDR3 is built from 17 residues. Germline V lookup: CDR1 SNHLY, CDR2 FYNNEI. The CDR3 region is CASSSAGLAGGQETQYF. CDR3 nucleotide sequence: TGTGCCAGCAGTTCTGCGGGACTAGCGGGAGGGCAAGAGACCCAGTACTTC.

A few counts support this clonotype. The J gene is TRBJ2-5, the V gene TRBV12-3 or TRBV12-4; possibly TRBD1 or TRBD2 for D (5 bases each). CDR3 length equals 13 residues. V dropped 2 bases and J dropped 5 bases, with 9 bases sitting between them. In DNA form, the CDR3 reads TGTGCCAGCAGTTTACAAGGGACCGAGACCCAGTACTTC. This encodes CASSLQGTETQYF.